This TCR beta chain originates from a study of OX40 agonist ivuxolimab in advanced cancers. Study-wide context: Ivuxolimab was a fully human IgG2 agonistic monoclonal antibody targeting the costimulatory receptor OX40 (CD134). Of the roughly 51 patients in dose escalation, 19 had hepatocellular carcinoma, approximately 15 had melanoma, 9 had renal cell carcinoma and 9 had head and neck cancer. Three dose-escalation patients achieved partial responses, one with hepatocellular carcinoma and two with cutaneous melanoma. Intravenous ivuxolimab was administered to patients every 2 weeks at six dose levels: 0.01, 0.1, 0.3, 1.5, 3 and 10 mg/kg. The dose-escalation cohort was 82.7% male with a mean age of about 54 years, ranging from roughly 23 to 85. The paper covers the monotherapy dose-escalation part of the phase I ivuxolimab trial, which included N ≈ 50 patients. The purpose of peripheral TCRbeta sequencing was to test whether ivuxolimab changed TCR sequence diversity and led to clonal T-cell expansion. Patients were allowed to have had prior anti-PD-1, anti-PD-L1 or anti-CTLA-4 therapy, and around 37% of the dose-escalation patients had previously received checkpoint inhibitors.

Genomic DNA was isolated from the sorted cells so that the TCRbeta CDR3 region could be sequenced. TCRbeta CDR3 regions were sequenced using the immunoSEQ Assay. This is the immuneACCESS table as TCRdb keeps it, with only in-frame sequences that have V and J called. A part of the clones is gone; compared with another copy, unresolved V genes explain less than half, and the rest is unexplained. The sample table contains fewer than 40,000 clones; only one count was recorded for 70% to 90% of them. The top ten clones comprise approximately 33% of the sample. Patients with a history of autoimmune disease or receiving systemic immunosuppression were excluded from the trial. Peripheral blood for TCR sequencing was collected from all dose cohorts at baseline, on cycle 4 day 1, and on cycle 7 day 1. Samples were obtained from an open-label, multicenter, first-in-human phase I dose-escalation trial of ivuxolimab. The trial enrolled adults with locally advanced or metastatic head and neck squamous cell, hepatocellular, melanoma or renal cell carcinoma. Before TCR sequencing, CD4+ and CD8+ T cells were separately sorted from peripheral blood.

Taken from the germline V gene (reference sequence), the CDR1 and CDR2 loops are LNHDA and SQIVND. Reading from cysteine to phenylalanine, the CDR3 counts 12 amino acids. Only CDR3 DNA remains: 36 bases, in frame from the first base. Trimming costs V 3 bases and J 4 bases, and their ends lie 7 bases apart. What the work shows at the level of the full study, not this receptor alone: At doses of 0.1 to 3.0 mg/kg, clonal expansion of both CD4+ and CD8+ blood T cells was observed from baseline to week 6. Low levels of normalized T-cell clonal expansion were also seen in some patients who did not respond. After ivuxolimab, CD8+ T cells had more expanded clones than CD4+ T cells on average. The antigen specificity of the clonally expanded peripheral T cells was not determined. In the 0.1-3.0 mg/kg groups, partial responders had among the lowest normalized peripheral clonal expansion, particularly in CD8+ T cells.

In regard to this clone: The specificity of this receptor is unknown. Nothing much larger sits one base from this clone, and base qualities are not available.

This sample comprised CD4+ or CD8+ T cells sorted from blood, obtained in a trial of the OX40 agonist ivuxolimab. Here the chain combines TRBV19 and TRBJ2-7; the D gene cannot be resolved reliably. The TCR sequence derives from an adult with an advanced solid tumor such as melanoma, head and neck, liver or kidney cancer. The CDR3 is CASSITPYEQYF. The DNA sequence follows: TGTGCCAGTAGTATTACCCCTTACGAGCAGTACTTC.